This T cell receptor beta chain is drawn from a study of CD8 T cells in Susac syndrome. As to this clonotype: Its antigen is not known.

The RNA input was roughly 0.45 to 1 ug, and it was reverse transcribed with random hexamers. A multiplex approach, immunoSEQ multiplex PCR, amplified TCR beta CDR3 across 54 Vbeta and 13 Jbeta. TCRdb reprocessed the immunoSEQ multiplex PCR reads with MiXCR, giving one entry per CDR3 protein. The sample lists some 300,000 distinct CDR3 sequences, around 91% occurring once. V was shortened by 1 base and J by 4 bases, with 14 bases between the two germline ends. This CDR3 is 15 amino acids long. From germline, CDR1 is LGHNA and CDR2 YSLEER. The study used treatment-naive patients who had stable or active relapsing-remitting disease as multiple sclerosis controls. Isolation of CD8+ and CD4+ T cells was performed negatively, whereas enrichment of TEMRA cells was done by FACS. Broader study findings: The authors acknowledged that their TCR sequencing and HLA analysis involved a relatively small number of individuals.

Sequencing used CD8+ T cells from PBMCs. This clonotype was obtained from a human donor with multiple sclerosis. This chain joins TRBV4-3 and TRBJ2-7; possibly TRBD1 for D (6 bases). The CDR3 coding sequence is TGCGCCAGCAGCCAAGCCCGGGACACCTTGTACGAGCAGTACTTC. As protein: CASSQARDTLYEQYF.